These T cell receptor beta chains were read from a single sample in a study of graft-versus-host responses after intestinal transplantation. The assay was immunoSEQ multiplex PCR, and TCRdb's table has in-frame clones only and misses some. The sample shows fewer than 30,000 clones, 70% to 90% of them seen only once. The sample here was PBMCs, taken around 430 days after intestinal transplantation. The source is a human patient who received an intestinal transplant, so some T cells may come from the graft donor. Each CDR3 is given with its conserved first and last residue. D genes are given only for firm matches. Some rows mark clone size as missing; the rest say once, few, many or name a class of expanded clone.

clone_size	d_call	v_call	j_call	cdr3_aa	cdr3_nt
.	TRBD1	TRBV19	TRBJ2-1	CASSMRAGGSANEQFF	TGTGCCAGTAGTATGCGGGCAGGGGGCTCGGCGAATGAGCAGTTCTTC
.	.	TRBV6-1	TRBJ2-2	CASTRENTGELFF	TGTGCCAGCACAAGGGAAAACACCGGGGAGCTGTTTTTT
.	.	TRBV7-9	TRBJ2-3	CASSFARSTDTQYF	TGTGCCAGCAGCTTCGCGCGGAGCACAGATACGCAGTATTTT
.	.	TRBV5-4	TRBJ1-1	CASSLADSTEAFF	TGTGCCAGCAGCTTGGCAGACAGCACTGAAGCTTTCTTT
.	TRBD2	TRBV19	TRBJ2-1	CASSPLAGGYNEQFF	TGTGCCAGTAGTCCTCTAGCGGGGGGGTACAATGAGCAGTTCTTC
.	TRBD2	TRBV7-2	TRBJ2-1	CASSLAWEGEQFF	TGTGCCAGCAGCTTAGCGTGGGAGGGTGAGCAGTTCTTC
.	.	TRBV6-5	TRBJ2-2	CASSYIDSPGELFF	TGTGCCAGCAGTTACATCGACAGCCCCGGGGAGCTGTTTTTT
.	.	TRBV10-1	TRBJ1-1	CASSGQTGTAFF	TGCGCCAGCAGTGGTCAAACAGGGACTGCTTTCTTT
.	TRBD1	TRBV30	TRBJ2-5	CAWQGDPETQYF	TGTGCCTGGCAGGGGGATCCAGAGACCCAGTACTTC
once	.	TRBV28	TRBJ2-7	CASTSGPEQYF	TGTGCCAGCACCTCAGGGCCAGAGCAGTACTTC
.	TRBD2	TRBV13	TRBJ2-1	CASSLGLAGGEVYNEQFF	TGTGCCAGCAGCTTAGGACTAGCGGGGGGAGAAGTCTACAATGAGCAGTTCTTC
.	TRBD1	TRBV6-1	TRBJ1-1	CASSAETGSEAFF	TGTGCCAGCAGTGCCGAGACAGGGTCCGAAGCTTTCTTT
once	.	TRBV9	TRBJ1-2	CASSVGSEGYTF	TGTGCCAGCAGCGTAGGGTCTGAAGGCTACACCTTC
.	TRBD2	TRBV4-2	TRBJ2-7	CASGQAGGTSGYEQYF	TGTGCCAGCGGCCAGGCTGGAGGGACTAGCGGGTACGAGCAGTACTTC
.	.	TRBV5-5	TRBJ1-1	CASSLVAREAFF	TGTGCCAGCAGCTTGGTGGCCAGGGAAGCTTTCTTT
.	.	TRBV30	TRBJ2-5	CASSRTETQYF	TGTGCCTCCTCCCGAACCGAGACCCAGTACTTC
.	TRBD2	TRBV5-8	TRBJ2-7	CASSSRTSDPPF	TGTGCCAGCAGCTCCCGGACTAGCGATCCCCCCTTC
.	TRBD1	TRBV7-9	TRBJ1-4	CASSPGTGARLAEKLFF	TGTGCCAGCAGCCCCGGGACAGGGGCTCGGCTAGCTGAAAAACTGTTTTTT
.	TRBD1	TRBV11-2	TRBJ1-4	CASSLDRAREKLFF	TGTGCCAGCAGCCTGGACAGGGCACGCGAAAAACTGTTTTTT
.	.	TRBV10-1	TRBJ1-5	CASSECGQSPYSNQPQHF	TGCGCCAGCAGTGAGTGCGGACAGTCTCCTTATAGCAATCAGCCCCAGCATTTT
.	.	TRBV7-9	TRBJ2-1	CASSSTGRTYNEQFF	TGTGCCAGCAGCAGTACAGGGAGGACCTACAATGAGCAGTTCTTC
.	.	TRBV5-1	TRBJ2-6	CASSLDGNSGANVLTF	TGCGCCAGCAGCTTGGATGGGAACTCTGGGGCCAACGTCCTGACTTTC
.	TRBD2	TRBV6-5	TRBJ2-2	CASSYSGRSGELFF	TGTGCCAGCAGTTACAGCGGGAGGAGCGGGGAGCTGTTTTTT
.	.	TRBV15	TRBJ1-2	CATSRDQGWGYTF	TGTGCCACCAGCAGAGACCAGGGTTGGGGCTACACCTTC
.	.	TRBV6-1	TRBJ2-1	CASTQGIEQFF	TGTGCCAGCACCCAAGGTATAGAGCAGTTCTTC
.	TRBD2	TRBV5-6	TRBJ2-3	CASSEGLAGTQSYF	TGTGCCAGCAGCGAGGGACTAGCGGGAACGCAGTCGTATTTT
.	TRBD2	TRBV5-6	TRBJ2-3	CASSLAAGGYYF	TGTGCCAGCAGCTTAGCAGCGGGGGGGTATTATTTT
.	.	TRBV10-3	TRBJ2-7	CASNPAGAYEQYF	TGTGCCTCCAACCCGGCGGGGGCTTACGAGCAGTACTTC
.	.	TRBV12-5	TRBJ2-1	CASGFSRNEQFF	TGTGCTAGTGGTTTTTCGCGAAATGAGCAGTTCTTC
.	.	TRBV6-1	TRBJ1-2	CASSEPGYGYTF	TGTGCCAGCAGTGAACCCGGATATGGCTACACCTTC
.	.	TRBV2	TRBJ2-7	CASSEAASGIYEQYF	TGTGCCAGCAGCGAGGCGGCATCAGGGATTTACGAGCAGTACTTC
.	TRBD2	TRBV27	TRBJ2-7	CASSFRTSGYTYEQYF	TGTGCCAGCAGTTTCCGGACTAGCGGGTACACTTACGAGCAGTACTTC
.	.	TRBV7-2	TRBJ2-7	CASSLGTTRYDEQYF	TGTGCCAGCAGCTTAGGTACTACTAGATATGACGAGCAGTACTTC
.	.	TRBV4-1	TRBJ1-1	CASRPVDSYTEAFF	TGCGCCAGCAGACCGGTAGACAGTTACACTGAAGCTTTCTTT
.	TRBD2	TRBV9	TRBJ2-5	CASSVGLAGGQETQYF	TGTGCCAGCAGCGTAGGACTAGCGGGGGGGCAAGAGACCCAGTACTTC
.	.	TRBV2	TRBJ2-7	CASSLRDEQYF	TGTGCCAGCAGTTTACGAGACGAGCAGTACTTC
once	.	TRBV30	TRBJ2-1	CAGGHNEQFF	TGTGCCGGGGGACACAATGAGCAGTTCTTC
.	.	TRBV9	TRBJ2-3	CASSVDHPSTDTQYF	TGTGCCAGCAGCGTAGACCATCCTAGCACAGATACGCAGTATTTT
.	.	TRBV2	TRBJ1-2	CASSEGSAAYGYTF	TGTGCCAGCAGTGAAGGGTCGGCAGCCTATGGCTACACCTTC
.	.	TRBV6-5	TRBJ1-2	CASSEEGLSGYTF	TGTGCCAGCAGTGAAGAGGGGCTATCTGGCTACACCTTC
.	.	TRBV7-9	TRBJ1-2	CASSSQKPYSGYTF	TGTGCCAGCAGCTCCCAGAAGCCCTATTCTGGCTACACCTTC
.	.	TRBV15	TRBJ2-2	CATSAGGAGELFF	TGTGCCACCAGTGCAGGGGGGGCCGGGGAGCTGTTTTTT
.	TRBD1	TRBV30	TRBJ1-3	CAWQQGAYGNTIYF	TGTGCCTGGCAACAGGGGGCGTATGGAAACACCATATATTTT
.	.	TRBV9	TRBJ1-2	CASSVPGLYGYTF	TGTGCCAGCAGCGTGCCCGGTCTCTATGGCTACACCTTC
.	TRBD1	TRBV14	TRBJ2-3	CASSQTGGQDTQYF	TGTGCCAGCAGCCAGACAGGGGGCCAAGATACGCAGTATTTT
.	TRBD1	TRBV5-1	TRBJ1-2	CASSSGDGQGAKGYTF	TGCGCCAGCAGCTCAGGGGATGGACAGGGGGCAAAAGGCTACACCTTC
few	TRBD1	TRBV5-1	TRBJ2-7	CASSLTTGTGFYEQYF	TGCGCCAGCAGCTTAACAACCGGGACAGGATTCTACGAGCAGTACTTC
.	TRBD1	TRBV29-1	TRBJ2-5	CSVETGEETQYF	TGCAGCGTTGAAACAGGGGAAGAGACCCAGTACTTC
.	TRBD1	TRBV6-5	TRBJ1-1	CASRYRGRTEAFF	TGTGCCAGCAGATACAGGGGGCGAACTGAAGCTTTCTTT
.	.	TRBV27	TRBJ1-5	CASRPTGGNQPQHF	TGTGCCAGCAGGCCGACAGGTGGCAATCAGCCCCAGCATTTT
.	.	TRBV11-3	TRBJ1-2	CASSLDDWLLIGGYTF	TGTGCCAGCAGCTTAGATGATTGGTTGTTAATAGGTGGCTACACCTTC
.	.	TRBV5-1	TRBJ2-7	CASSLGDLAYEQYF	TGCGCCAGCAGCTTGGGGGACTTGGCCTACGAGCAGTACTTC
.	TRBD1	TRBV7-9	TRBJ1-4	CASSSLLGQGYEKLFF	TGTGCCAGCAGCTCCCTTCTGGGACAGGGTTATGAAAAACTGTTTTTT
.	TRBD1	TRBV7-2	TRBJ2-1	CASSPGQGLDRAYNEQFF	TGTGCCAGCAGCCCAGGTCAGGGATTGGACAGGGCTTACAATGAGCAGTTCTTC